The source of this T cell receptor (beta chain) is a study of human T cells and chemical hapten exposure. This clonotype was counted many times. Its antigen is currently unknown. The germline V gene encodes CDR1 KGHDR and CDR2 SFDVKD. The CDR3 contains 15 residues. V gave up 2 bases and J gave up 2 bases, with 6 bases separating them. Whole-study findings and limits: Because all patients had alopecia, their immune responses might differ from healthy ones.

TCRdb recomputed calls from the RACE reads with MiXCR, one row per CDR3 protein. Altogether more than 65,000 distinct CDR3 sequences are present, 10% being singletons, with the ten largest covering roughly 1.5%. Noted time point: patch test 1, 2 weeks after DPC sensitization. This sample's treatment: therapeutic diphenylcyclopropenone sensitization with weekly scalp DPC. The J gene is TRBJ2-6, the V gene TRBV24-1, with D uncertain. Material: whole blood, obtained in connection with sensitization to the hapten diphenylcyclopropenone (DPC). This TCR was recovered from a woman aged 45-65 years with alopecia areata. Some clones in this sample may be carry-over from other donors' samples. Here the CDR3 DNA reads TGTGCCACCAGTGATTGGAATACTGGGGCCAACGTCCTGACTTTC. Its protein product is CATSDWNTGANVLTF.